This record looks at one T cell receptor beta chain sequence and its context. There is no known antigen for this receptor. No quality values exist for individual bases; no much larger clone is one base distant. TCRbeta CDR3 regions were amplified from genomic DNA using the immunoSEQ Assay, a bias-controlled multiplex PCR. As for the authors' bioinformatics: The number of nucleated cells in each sample was estimated from the amplification of reference gene primers within the assay. To quantify the absolute abundance of each unique TCRbeta CDR3 rearrangement, sequence reads were collapsed and filtered. For each sample, productive Simpson clonality was calculated as the square root of Simpson's diversity index over productive rearrangements. TCRdb took over this immuneACCESS table, retaining in-frame rearrangements with V and J assigned. Such tables are incomplete; in checked studies, under half of the missing clones stem from an unresolved V gene, and the remainder is unexplained. V, J and clone size derive from that table, while D and trimming were established from the DNA sequence. The sample records some 380,000 clones, around 89% of which are singletons. The ten largest make up around 6.3% of the sample.

Collaborating institutions collected whole blood in K2EDTA tubes following their own protocols. For TCRbeta analysis, collaborators shipped samples in one of three forms: frozen whole blood, isolated PBMCs, or DNA extracted from either of those sample types. The CDR3 measures 13 amino acids from cysteine to phenylalanine. Only the CDR3 DNA is retained, 39 bases long and in frame from the first base. The germline V gene (reference sequence) provides CDR1 LNHDA and CDR2 SQIVND. Compared with germline, V lacks 7 bases and J lacks 4 bases; bases without a gene match: 1. This sample was included in a study of blood T cell repertoires in COVID-19 (dated by TCRdb to 2018 to 2021). Some background on the complete study: Samples from collaborators originated in the United States, Italy and Spain and spanned both the acute and convalescent phases of COVID-19. The samples were drawn from the first 160 participants of the ongoing ImmuneRACE study and from 1,254 subjects provided by 6 global collaborators. The prospective study material was composed of cDNA or gDNA derived from T cells, B-cell-depleted T cells, or PBMCs. A de-identified subject ID, COVID-19 status, age in years and sex were almost always included in the sample metadata. Where available, HLA class I and class II types were obtained from metadata supplied by the sample provider rather than from assay-based typing. The dataset comprised deeply sampled blood TCRbeta repertoires from subjects exposed to, actively infected with, or recovered from COVID-19. The repertoires were released in a freely available public database meant as a resource for research on the immune response to SARS-CoV-2.

Study-wide findings and limitations: The amount of clinical and demographic metadata varied by source and participant and was provided uncurated.

The sample consisted of peripheral blood. The TCR sequence derives from a man younger than 30 with active or convalescent COVID-19. The chain is assembled from TRBV19 and TRBJ2-1, with 10 central nucleotides matching TRBD2. The nucleotide sequence is TGTGCCAGTACTAGCGGGAGATACAATGAGCAGTTCTTC. It is translated as CASTSGRYNEQFF. The entire variable domain, with the stretches around the CDR3 drawn from the reference TRBV19 and TRBJ2-1 proteins, is DGGITQSPKYLFRKEGQNVTLSCEQNLNHDAMYWYRQDPGQGLRLIYYSQIVNDFQKGDIAEGYSVSREKKESFPLTVTSAQKNPTAFYLCASTSGRYNEQFFGPGTRLTVL.